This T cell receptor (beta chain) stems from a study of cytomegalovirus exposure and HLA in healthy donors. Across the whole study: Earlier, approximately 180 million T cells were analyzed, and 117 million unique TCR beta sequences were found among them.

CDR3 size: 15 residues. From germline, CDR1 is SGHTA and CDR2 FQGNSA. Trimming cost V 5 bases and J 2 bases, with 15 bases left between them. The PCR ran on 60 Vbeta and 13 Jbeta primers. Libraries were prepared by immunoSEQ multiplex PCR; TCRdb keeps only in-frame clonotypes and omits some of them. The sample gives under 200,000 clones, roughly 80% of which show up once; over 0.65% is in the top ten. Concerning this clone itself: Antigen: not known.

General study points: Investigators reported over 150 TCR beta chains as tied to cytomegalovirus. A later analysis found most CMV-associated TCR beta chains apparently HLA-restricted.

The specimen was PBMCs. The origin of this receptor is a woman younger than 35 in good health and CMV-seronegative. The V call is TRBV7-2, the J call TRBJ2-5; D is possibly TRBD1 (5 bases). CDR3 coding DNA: TGTGCCAGCAGCCAAGTCGGCAGGGCTCAAGAGACCCAGTACTTC. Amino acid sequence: CASSQVGRAQETQYF.